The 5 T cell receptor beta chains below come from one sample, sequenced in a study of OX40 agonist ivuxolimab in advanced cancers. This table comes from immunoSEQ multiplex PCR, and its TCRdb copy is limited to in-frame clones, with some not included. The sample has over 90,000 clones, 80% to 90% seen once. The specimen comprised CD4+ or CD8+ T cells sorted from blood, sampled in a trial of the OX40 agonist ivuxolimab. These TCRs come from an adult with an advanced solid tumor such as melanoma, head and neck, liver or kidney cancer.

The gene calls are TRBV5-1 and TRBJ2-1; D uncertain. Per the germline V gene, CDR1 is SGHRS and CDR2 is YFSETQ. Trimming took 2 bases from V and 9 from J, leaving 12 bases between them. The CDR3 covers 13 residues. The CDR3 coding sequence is TGCGCCAGCAGCTTACCCACCCTAGGTGAGCAGTTCTTC. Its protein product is CASSLPTLGEQFF.

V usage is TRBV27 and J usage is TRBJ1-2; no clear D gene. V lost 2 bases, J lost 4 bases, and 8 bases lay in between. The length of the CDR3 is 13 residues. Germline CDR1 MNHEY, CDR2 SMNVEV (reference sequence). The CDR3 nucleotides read TGTGCCAGCAGTTTAAACGCCTTCTATGGCTACACCTTC. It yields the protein CASSLNAFYGYTF.

CDR3 protein: CASSESGLYGYTF. The CDR3, as DNA: TGTGCCAGCAGTGAATCCGGGTTGTATGGCTACACCTTC. This rearrangement joins TRBV6-1 to TRBJ1-2, with D uncertain. The CDR3 spans 13 residues. CDR1 is MNHNS and CDR2 is SASEGT in the germline V gene. The ends were cut back, 2 bases at V and 5 bases at J, with 9 bases in the middle.

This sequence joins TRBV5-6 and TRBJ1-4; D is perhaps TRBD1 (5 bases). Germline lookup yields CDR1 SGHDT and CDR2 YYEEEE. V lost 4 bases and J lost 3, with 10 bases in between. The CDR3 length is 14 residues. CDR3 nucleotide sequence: TGTGCCAGCAGCGAGGGGATGGCTAATGAAAAACTGTTTTTT. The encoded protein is CASSEGMANEKLFF.

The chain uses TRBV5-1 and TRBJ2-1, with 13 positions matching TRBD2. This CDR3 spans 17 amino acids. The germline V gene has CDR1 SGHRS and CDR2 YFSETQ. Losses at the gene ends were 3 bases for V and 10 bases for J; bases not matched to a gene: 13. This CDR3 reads CASSSNPGLAGETEQFF. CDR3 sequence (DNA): TGCGCCAGCAGCTCTAACCCAGGACTAGCGGGGGAGACCGAGCAGTTCTTC. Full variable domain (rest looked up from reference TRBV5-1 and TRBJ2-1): KAGVTQTPRYLIKTRGQQVTLSCSPISGHRSVSWYQQTPGQGLQFLFEYFSETQRNKGNFPGRFSGRQFSNSRSEMNVSTLELGDSALYLCASSSNPGLAGETEQFFGPGTRLTVL.